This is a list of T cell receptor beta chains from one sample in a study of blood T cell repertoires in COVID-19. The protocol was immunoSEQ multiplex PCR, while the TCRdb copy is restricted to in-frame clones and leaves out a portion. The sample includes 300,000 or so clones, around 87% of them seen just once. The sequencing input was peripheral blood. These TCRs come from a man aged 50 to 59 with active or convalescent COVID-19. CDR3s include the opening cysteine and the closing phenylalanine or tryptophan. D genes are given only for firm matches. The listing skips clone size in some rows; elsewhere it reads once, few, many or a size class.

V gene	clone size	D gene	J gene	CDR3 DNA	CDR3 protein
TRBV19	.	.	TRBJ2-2	TGTGCCAGTAGTGATGGTGCAGGGGTAACCGGGGAGCTGTTTTTT	CASSDGAGVTGELFF
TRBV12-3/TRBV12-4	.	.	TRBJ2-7	TGTGCCAGCAGTTTCACCAGGGGCCACGAGCAGTACTTC	CASSFTRGHEQYF
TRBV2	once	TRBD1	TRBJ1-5	TGTGCCAGCGGGGACAGGGCGAACCGCAATCAGCCCCAGCATTTT	CASGDRANRNQPQHF
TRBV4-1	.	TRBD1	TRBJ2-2	TGCGCCAGCAGCCAAGACAACAGGGGGCGAGGCGGGGAGCTGTTTTTT	CASSQDNRGRGGELFF
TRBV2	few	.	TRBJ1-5	TGTGCCAGCAGATCGGGTCAGCCCCAGCATTTT	CASRSGQPQHF
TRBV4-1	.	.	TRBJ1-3	TGCGCCAGCAGCCAAGAGGCTCTTGGCAGGTACGGAAACACCATATATTTT	CASSQEALGRYGNTIYF
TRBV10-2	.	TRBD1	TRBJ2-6	TGCGCCAGCAGGGGACAGGGTCAGAGGCTCTCTGGGGCCAACGTCCTGACTTTC	CASRGQGQRLSGANVLTF
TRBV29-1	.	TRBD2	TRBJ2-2	TGCAGCGTTGATCGGGGGGTTCCCACCGGGGAGCTGTTTTTT	CSVDRGVPTGELFF
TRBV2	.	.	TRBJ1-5	TGTGCCAGCAGTCCCACAGGGAACTACAATCAGCCCCAACATTTT	CASSPTGNYNQPQHF
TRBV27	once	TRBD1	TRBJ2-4	TGTGCCAGCAGCTTTACAGGGGCCATTCAGTACTTC	CASSFTGAIQYF
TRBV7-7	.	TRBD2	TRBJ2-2	TGTGCCAGCAGCCCTAGCGGGAGTTCCGGGGAGCTGTTTTTT	CASSPSGSSGELFF
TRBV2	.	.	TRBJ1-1	TGTGCCAGCAGTTCGCGGACTGAAGCTTTCTTT	CASSSRTEAFF
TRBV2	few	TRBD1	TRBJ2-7	TGTGCCAGCACGGAAGGACAGGGGAAGCAGTACTTC	CASTEGQGKQYF
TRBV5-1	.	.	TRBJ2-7	TGCGCCAGCAGTAGGCGGGCAGGGACTCGGGACGAGCAGTACTTC	CASSRRAGTRDEQYF
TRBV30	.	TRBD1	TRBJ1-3	TGTGCCTGGAGCGCCCCTCGGACAGGGACCTCTGGAAACACCATATATTTT	CAWSAPRTGTSGNTIYF
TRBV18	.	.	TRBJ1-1	TGTGCCAGCTCACCACCGGGGGCGTGGGGCACTGAAGCTTTCTTT	CASSPPGAWGTEAFF
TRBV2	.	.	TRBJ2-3	TGTGCCAGCAGTGAGGCCAGGACAGATACGCAGTATTTT	CASSEARTDTQYF
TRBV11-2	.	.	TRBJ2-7	TGTGCCAGCAGCTTAGGTCAGTACGAGCAGTACTTC	CASSLGQYEQYF
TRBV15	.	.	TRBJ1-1	TGTGCCACCAGCAGCGGAAACAGGAACACTGAAGCTTTCTTT	CATSSGNRNTEAFF
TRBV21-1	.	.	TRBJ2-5	TGTGCCAGCAGCAATTTGGGCAAGTGGGCCCAAACTCCAGAGACCCAGTACTTC	CASSNLGKWAQTPETQYF
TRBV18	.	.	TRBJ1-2	TGTGCCAGCTCGCCCGGACTCCCGATCTATGGCTACACCTTC	CASSPGLPIYGYTF
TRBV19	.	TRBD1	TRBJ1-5	TGTGCCAGTAGACCGGGACAGGGGAAGTCGTACGGCAATCAGCCCCAGCATTTT	CASRPGQGKSYGNQPQHF
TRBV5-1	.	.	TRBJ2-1	TGCGCCAGCAGCTTGCTAGGTGATTCCTACAATGAGCAGTTCTTC	CASSLLGDSYNEQFF
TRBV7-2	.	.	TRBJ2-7	TGTGCCAGCAGCGCCACCAGTGGGGCCGGGGAGCAGTACTTC	CASSATSGAGEQYF
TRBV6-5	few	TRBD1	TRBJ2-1	TGTGCCAGCAGCGGACAGGGTCGAAGTGAGCAGTTCTTC	CASSGQGRSEQFF
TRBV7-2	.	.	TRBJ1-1	TGTGCCAGCAGCTTACAGGGAGGGGGCACTGAAGCTTTCTTT	CASSLQGGGTEAFF
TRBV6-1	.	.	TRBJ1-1	TGTGCCAGCAGTGAGCGCCCCAGGGACACTGAAGCTTTCTTT	CASSERPRDTEAFF
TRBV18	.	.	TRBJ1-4	TGTGCCAGCTCACTAGCGGACCCTAATGAAAAACTGTTTTTT	CASSLADPNEKLFF
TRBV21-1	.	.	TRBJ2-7	TGTGCCAGCAGCAAATCTAACGAGCAGTACTTC	CASSKSNEQYF